The 17 T cell receptor beta chains below were found in one sample sequenced in a study of cytomegalovirus exposure and HLA in healthy donors (dated by TCRdb to the late 2010s). Library generation was performed with the immunoSEQ multiplex PCR assay. A mixture of 60 forward primers for TCR Vbeta segments and 13 reverse primers for TCR Jbeta segments was used in the multiplex PCR. TCRdb holds this immuneACCESS table with in-frame rearrangements only. Some clones are missing; in checked studies, unresolved V genes explain under half, and the rest has no known cause. The table kept for this sample lists roughly 53,000 clones. Around 12% of the sample goes to the ten largest clones. The sample consisted of PBMCs. The source is a young man in good health and CMV-seropositive.

The rearrangement links TRBV5-1 to TRBJ1-3; TRBD1 is a possible D gene (6 bases). This CDR3 has 13 amino acids. V gave up 7 bases and J gave up 0 bases, with 8 bases separating them. Germline V lookup: CDR1 SGHRS, CDR2 YFSETQ. This CDR3 is CASGQSSGNTIYF. The CDR3 nucleotides read TGCGCCAGCGGACAGTCCTCTGGAAACACCATATATTTT.

The V call is TRBV5-3, the J call TRBJ1-5; D may be TRBD1 (5 bases). TRBV5-3 is identified as an open reading frame with a role that is uncertain. CDR3 length: 14 residues. Trimming pared 5 bases from V and 3 bases from J, leaving 12 bases between. CDR3 nucleotides: TGTGCCAGAAGTATGGGACTGAACAATCAGCCCCAGCATTTT. Its translation is CARSMGLNNQPQHF.

The chain recombines TRBV7-9 with TRBJ1-2; D is possibly TRBD1 (6 bases). Trimming cost V 10 bases and J 4 bases, with 10 bases left between them. The CDR3 extends over 11 amino acids. CDR1 is SEHNR, CDR2 FQNEAQ, per germline (reference sequence). The CDR3 spells CATPTGYGYTF. The CDR3 DNA is TGTGCCACCCCGACAGGCTATGGCTACACCTTC.

The chain combines TRBV7-2 with TRBJ1-2, with TRBD1 identical over 7 bases. Germline V lookup: CDR1 SGHTA, CDR2 FQGNSA. The CDR3 is 13 amino acids. Trimming cost V 10 bases and J 0 bases; bases outside gene matches: 5. CDR3 nucleotide sequence: TGTGCCACTCAGGGGGTGGCTAACTATGGCTACACCTTC. It translates to CATQGVANYGYTF.

The rearrangement uses TRBV6-6 and TRBJ2-5, with D possibly matching TRBD2 (5 bases). The V end was cut by 11 bases, the J end by 2 bases, with 15 bases between. The CDR3 length is 13 residues. CDR1 is MNHNY and CDR2 is SVGAGI in the germline V gene (reference sequence). The CDR3 reads CAGSPNPQETQYF. In nucleotides, the CDR3 is TGTGCCGGGAGTCCCAACCCGCAAGAGACCCAGTACTTC.

In DNA, the CDR3 is TGTGCCAGCAGCCCAAATATCGGCGGGAGCTCCTACGAGCAGTACTTC. Its protein is CASSPNIGGSSYEQYF. J is TRBJ2-5 and V is TRBV7-2; 7 bases match TRBD2. The J call could be wrong; TRBJ2-7 is a better fit for the DNA end. CDR1 is SGHTA, CDR2 FQGNSA, per germline. There are 16 residues in the CDR3.

The rearrangement links TRBV10-1 to TRBJ2-7; D ambiguous. V shed 2 bases and J shed 3 bases, with 8 bases lying between them. The CDR3 runs to 13 residues. Germline CDR1 and CDR2: WNHNN and SYGVQD (reference sequence). In nucleotides, the CDR3 is TGCGCCAGCAGTGAGGGTACCGGCTACGAGCAGTACTTC. It codes for CASSEGTGYEQYF.

The rearrangement uses TRBV11-2 and TRBJ2-5, with D possibly matching TRBD2 (5 bases). The length of the CDR3 is 15 residues. In germline, CDR1 is SGHAT, CDR2 FQNNGV. V lost 1 base, J lost 5 bases, and 14 bases lay in between. CDR3 sequence (DNA): TGTGCCAGCAGCTTAGCCTCGAGGGCTGGTGAGACCCAGTACTTC. Its protein is CASSLASRAGETQYF.

The V and J genes are TRBV19 and TRBJ2-1, with TRBD2 matching 7 bases. Germline CDR1 and CDR2: LNHDA and SQIVND (reference sequence). The CDR3 is 14 amino acids. J lost 9 bases, V lost 3 bases, and 8 bases had no gene match. In DNA, the CDR3 is TGTGCCAGTAGTATGGGCGGGAGTCTGGGTGAGCAGTTCTTC. This translates into CASSMGGSLGEQFF.

This chain uses TRBV6-1 with TRBJ2-7; 9 positions agree with TRBD2. The germline gives CDR1 MNHNS, CDR2 SASEGT. There are 14 residues in the CDR3. Trimming at V came to 6 bases and at J to 2 bases, leaving 5 bases not matched to a gene. CDR3 in amino acids: CASRRLAETYEQYF. The CDR3 bases are TGTGCCAGCAGAAGACTAGCGGAGACCTACGAGCAGTACTTC.

The V and J genes are TRBV7-2 and TRBJ2-7, with TRBD2 matching 10 bases. The CDR3 spans 15 residues. Germline V CDR1 and CDR2: SGHTA, FQGNSA. Unmatched junction bases numbered 8, after V lost 5 bases and J lost 4 bases. The CDR3 loop reads CASSTQSGRAYEQYF. CDR3 nucleotides: TGTGCCAGCAGCACTCAGAGCGGGAGGGCGTACGAGCAGTACTTC.

The chain uses TRBV4-1 and TRBJ2-4; 10 nucleotides align to TRBD2. V lost 6 bases and J lost 0; bases outside the gene matches: 11. This CDR3 is 18 amino acids long. Germline values: CDR1 MGHRA, CDR2 YSYEKL. The CDR3 nucleotides are TGCGCCAGCAGTCCCGGACTAGCGGACGAACTAGCCAAAAACATTCAGTACTTC. Protein sequence: CASSPGLADELAKNIQYF.

The CDR3 nucleotides read TGTGCCAGCAGTCGTACCGGGACAGTTCAAGAGACCCAGTACTTC. Amino acids: CASSRTGTVQETQYF. The V call is TRBV6-5, the J call TRBJ2-5, with 7 bases identical to TRBD1. From germline, CDR1 is MNHEY and CDR2 SVGAGI. V was pared by 5 bases and J by 2 bases, with 8 bases of the junction left unmatched. The CDR3 totals 15 residues.

The chain links TRBV30 to TRBJ2-4; 8 positions agree with TRBD2. Germline CDR1 GTSNPN, CDR2 SVGIG (reference sequence). The CDR3 is 16 residues long. J lost 0 bases, V lost 7 bases, and 11 bases had no gene match. The chain's CDR3 is CAYGRAAGIAKNIQYF. The CDR3 region has the DNA TGTGCCTACGGGAGGGCAGCAGGGATAGCCAAAAACATTCAGTACTTC.

V gene TRBV5-5 combines with J gene TRBJ1-1, with D uncertain. This CDR3 comprises 17 residues. Germline values: CDR1 SGHKS, CDR2 YYEKEE (reference sequence). V was cut by 0 bases and J by 3 bases, with 18 bases left in between. CDR3 sequence (DNA): TGTGCCAGCAGCTTGGATGTCAGGAGGGTGGTGCACACTGAAGCTTTCTTT. It specifies CASSLDVRRVVHTEAFF. Based on the CDR3 plus reference TRBV5-5 and TRBJ1-1, the full variable domain is DAGVTQSPTHLIKTRGQQVTLRCSPISGHKSVSWYQQVLGQGPQFIFQYYEKEERGRGNFPDRFSARQFPNYSSELNVNALLLGDSALYLCASSLDVRRVVHTEAFFGQGTRLTVV.

This chain joins TRBV29-1 and TRBJ1-2, with D tentatively TRBD1 (6 bases). CDR3 length: 13 residues. Germline V lookup: CDR1 SQVTM, CDR2 ANQGSEA. V was cut by 3 bases and J by 3 bases, with 11 bases left in between. In DNA form, the CDR3 reads TGCAGCGTTGAGGACGGACAGCACTATGGCTACACCTTC. It codes for CSVEDGQHYGYTF.

The chain joins TRBV30 to TRBJ1-5, with unresolved D. The CDR3 covers 13 residues. Per the germline V gene, CDR1 is GTSNPN and CDR2 is SVGIG (reference sequence). The V end was cut by 3 bases, the J end by 1 base, with 7 bases between. CDR3 amino acids: CAWRGGSNQPQHF. CDR3 nucleotides: TGTGCCTGGAGAGGAGGAAGCAATCAGCCCCAGCATTTT. The full variable domain, in which reference TRBV30 and TRBJ1-5 provide the parts outside the CDR3, is SQTIHQWPATLVQPVGSPLSLECTVEGTSNPNLYWYRQAAGRGLQLLFYSVGIGQISSEVPQNLSASRPQDRQFILSSKKLLLSDSGFYLCAWRGGSNQPQHFGDGTRLSIL.